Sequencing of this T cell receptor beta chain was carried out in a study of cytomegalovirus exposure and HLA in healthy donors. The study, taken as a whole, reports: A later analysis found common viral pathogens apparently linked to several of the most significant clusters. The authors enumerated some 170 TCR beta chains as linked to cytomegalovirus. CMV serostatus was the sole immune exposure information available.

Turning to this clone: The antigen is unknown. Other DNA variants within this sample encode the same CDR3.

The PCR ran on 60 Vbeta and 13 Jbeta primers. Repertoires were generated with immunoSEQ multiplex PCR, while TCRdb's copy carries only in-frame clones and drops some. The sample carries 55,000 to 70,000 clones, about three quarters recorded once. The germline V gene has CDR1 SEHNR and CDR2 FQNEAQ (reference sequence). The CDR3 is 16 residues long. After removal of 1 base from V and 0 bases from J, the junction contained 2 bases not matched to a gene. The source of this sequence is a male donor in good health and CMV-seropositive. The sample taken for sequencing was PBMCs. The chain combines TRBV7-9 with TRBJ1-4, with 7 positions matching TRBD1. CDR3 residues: CASSLGTGATNEKLFF. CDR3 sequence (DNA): TGTGCCAGCAGCTTAGGAACAGGGGCAACTAATGAAAAACTGTTTTTT.